Each of the 31 T cell receptor beta chains below was sequenced from the same sample in a study of T cell responses to AZD1222 COVID-19 vaccine. The protocol was immunoSEQ multiplex PCR, while the TCRdb copy is restricted to in-frame clones and leaves out a portion. The sample carries approximately 160,000 clones, around 94% recorded once. Sample: peripheral blood, taken on day 0 of AZD1222 vaccination. These receptors were obtained from an adult in good health.

The chain couples TRBV19 to TRBJ2-7; TRBD1 agrees at 7 bases. The V and J ends lost 7 bases and 3 bases, in that order; junction bases with no gene match: 6. CDR1 and CDR2 from the germline V gene are LNHDA and SQIVND (reference sequence). The CDR3 has 13 amino acids. The CDR3 bases are TGTGCCAGTACCCGAAGACAGGGCTACGAGCAGTACTTC. Translation: CASTRRQGYEQYF.

The chain uses TRBV6-5 and TRBJ1-1; D gene ambiguous. The CDR3 is 15 residues long. Germline assignment: CDR1 MNHEY and CDR2 SVGAGI. Trimming cost V 8 bases and J 3 bases, with 19 bases left between them. CDR3 bases: TGTGCCAGCTACGCCGGGGTGTCGGGCTACACTGAAGCTTTCTTT. Translation: CASYAGVSGYTEAFF.

The chain combines TRBV10-3 with TRBJ2-2, with D uncertain. CDR3 length: 12 residues. CDR1 is ENHRY, CDR2 SYGVKD, per germline. Deletions cut 10 bases from V and 6 bases from J, with 12 bases between. The CDR3 DNA reads as TGTGCCACCACAGATACATCCGGGGAGCTGTTTTTT. Residues: CATTDTSGELFF.

The chain recombines TRBV30 with TRBJ1-6; weak D call: TRBD1 (5 bases). V was clipped by 3 bases and J by 5 bases, with 11 bases between them. The germline gives CDR1 GTSNPN, CDR2 SVGIG (reference sequence). The CDR3 is made up of 14 amino acids. DNA of the CDR3: TGTGCCTGGAGAGGGCAGGGAGATAATTCACCCCTCCACTTT. It is translated as CAWRGQGDNSPLHF.

This clone was recorded once. The genes are TRBV6-2 or TRBV6-3 and TRBJ1-2, with unresolved D. The CDR3 loop spans 13 amino acids. Germline values: CDR1 MNHEY, CDR2 SVGEGT. Trimming left V 2 bases short and J 5 bases short, with 9 bases between. CDR3 nucleotide sequence: TGTGCCAGCAGTTACCTGGGAGTATATGGCTACACCTTC. It yields the protein CASSYLGVYGYTF.

The rearrangement joins TRBV5-1 to TRBJ1-1; 7 positions match TRBD1. The CDR3 is 14 residues long. Germline CDR1 and CDR2: SGHRS and YFSETQ. J lost 1 base, V lost 6 bases, and 6 bases had no gene match. CDR3 nucleotide sequence: TGCGCCAGCACGGAGACAGGGACGAACACTGAAGCTTTCTTT. It codes for CASTETGTNTEAFF.

The gene calls are TRBV2 and TRBJ2-2; TRBD1 or TRBD2 may be the D gene (5 bases each). V lost 7 bases and J lost 2, with 23 bases in between. CDR3 length equals 18 residues. CDR1 SNHLY and CDR2 FYNNEI come from the germline V gene. The DNA of the CDR3 is TGTGCCAGCAAGGGGAGTAGGTTAGGTGGGACCAACACCGGGGAGCTGTTTTTT. Translation: CASKGSRLGGTNTGELFF.

The rearrangement uses TRBV30 and TRBJ1-4; 12 bases are shared with TRBD1. This CDR3 contains 14 residues. Germline loops: CDR1 GTSNPN, CDR2 SVGIG (reference sequence). V was clipped by 8 bases and J by 5 bases; unmatched bases: 6. Here the CDR3 reads CALRDRGRNEKLFF. The DNA for the CDR3 is TGTGCCCTCCGGGACAGGGGGCGAAATGAAAAACTGTTTTTT.

CDR3 in amino acids: CASSDRANTEAFF. In nucleotides, the CDR3 is TGTGCCAGCAGTGACAGGGCGAACACTGAAGCTTTCTTT. The chain employs TRBV2 and TRBJ1-1, with a weak D call TRBD1 (5 bases). Trimming removed 3 bases at V and 1 base at J, with 6 bases between. Germline V lookup: CDR1 SNHLY, CDR2 FYNNEI. This CDR3 contains 13 residues.

Only a few counts were recorded for this clone. This chain links TRBV19 with TRBJ1-6, with D possibly matching TRBD1 (5 bases). CDR1 is LNHDA and CDR2 is SQIVND in the germline V gene (reference sequence). V lost 3 bases, J lost 7 bases, and 16 bases lay in between. The CDR3 is 16 residues long. The CDR3 nucleotides are TGTGCCAGTAGTATTGGCAGGGATCTGTGGAATTCACCCCTCCACTTT. This codes for CASSIGRDLWNSPLHF.

This clone is a singleton in its sample. The chain recombines TRBV3-1 (or the pseudogene TRBV3-2) with TRBJ1-2; TRBD1 matches at 7 bases. The V and J ends lost 2 bases and 5 bases, in that order; junction bases with no gene match: 8. Per the germline V gene, CDR1 is LGHDT and CDR2 is YNNKEL (reference sequence). This CDR3 spans 15 amino acids. The CDR3 coding sequence is TGTGCCAGCAGCCAATCAGGGGGAATGGGGTATGGCTACACCTTC. The encoded protein is CASSQSGGMGYGYTF.

This rearrangement joins TRBV5-1 to TRBJ1-5; D is undetermined. This CDR3 contains 17 residues. Trimming took off 0 bases at V and 2 bases at J, with 15 bases between the two ends. Germline-derived CDR1 and CDR2 are SGHRS and YFSETQ. CDR3 sequence reads: CASSLVPREAGNQPQHF. CDR3 sequence (DNA): TGCGCCAGCAGCTTGGTCCCCAGAGAAGCGGGCAATCAGCCCCAGCATTTT.

This clone was counted once. This sequence joins TRBV14 and TRBJ1-4; D perhaps matches TRBD1 (6 bases). The CDR3 has 14 residues. Trimming removed 6 bases at V and 8 bases at J, with 16 bases between. Looked up from germline, CDR1 is SGHDN and CDR2 is FVKESK. CDR3: CASRHRADGEKLFF. The CDR3 DNA sequence: TGTGCCAGCAGACACAGGGCCGATGGAGAAAAACTGTTTTTT. Using reference TRBV14 and TRBJ1-4 for the parts outside the CDR3, the full variable domain is EAGVTQFPSHSVIEKGQTVTLRCDPISGHDNLYWYRRVMGKEIKFLLHFVKESKQDESGMPNNRFLAERTGGTYSTLKVQPAELEDSGVYFCASRHRADGEKLFFGSGTQLSVL.

The sample holds one count of this clone. This chain links TRBV19 with TRBJ1-1, with TRBD1 identical over 7 bases. The CDR3 is 13 amino acids. The V and J ends lost 9 bases and 7 bases, in that order; junction bases with no gene match: 11. Germline V gene lookup returns CDR1 LNHDA and CDR2 SQIVND (reference sequence). This CDR3 is CASDPGTDIEAFF. For the CDR3, the DNA is TGTGCCAGCGACCCCGGGACAGACATTGAAGCTTTCTTT.

The rearrangement uses TRBV15 and TRBJ2-1, with 9 bases matching TRBD2. CDR1 and CDR2 from the germline V gene are LNHNV and YYDKDF (reference sequence). The J segment lost 0 bases and the V segment lost 1 base, leaving 7 bases of the junction unmatched. The CDR3 runs 18 residues. This chain's CDR3 is CATSRGASSGASYNEQFF. The DNA of the CDR3 is TGTGCCACCAGCAGAGGAGCGTCTAGCGGGGCCTCCTACAATGAGCAGTTCTTC. Looking up the rest from reference TRBV15 and TRBJ2-1 gives the full variable domain: DAMVIQNPRYQVTQFGKPVTLSCSQTLNHNVMYWYQQKSSQAPKLLFHYYDKDFNNEADTPDNFQSRRPNTSFCFLDIRSPGLGDTAMYLCATSRGASSGASYNEQFFGPGTRLTVL.

The V gene is TRBV28, the J gene TRBJ2-5; either TRBD1 or TRBD2 may fit D (5 bases each). The CDR3 spans 15 residues. V was cut by 5 bases and J by 5 bases, with 18 bases left in between. Germline V gives CDR1 MDHEN, CDR2 SYDVKM. CDR3 nucleotides: TGTGCCAGCAGTACCGGGACGTCGGTCAGTGAGACCCAGTACTTC. It codes for CASSTGTSVSETQYF.

The chain joins TRBV5-1 to TRBJ1-2, with D maybe TRBD1 (5 bases). There are 15 residues in the CDR3. Germline CDR1 reads SGHRS; CDR2 reads YFSETQ. The V gene lost 3 bases and the J gene lost 4 bases, with 16 bases spanning the gap. The CDR3: CASSYRGGGGYGYTF. CDR3 sequence (DNA): TGCGCCAGCAGCTACCGGGGGGGAGGTGGCTATGGCTACACCTTC.

The rearrangement joins TRBV10-2 to TRBJ2-1; D may correspond to TRBD1 or TRBD2 (5 bases each). Germline assignment: CDR1 WSHSY and CDR2 SAAADI. The CDR3 spans 16 residues. Trimming took off 3 bases at V and 0 bases at J, with 12 bases between the two ends. The CDR3 protein is CASSDFGGSSYNEQFF. CDR3 DNA: TGCGCCAGCAGTGATTTTGGGGGAAGCTCCTACAATGAGCAGTTCTTC.

In this sample, this clone turned up once. The chain carries TRBV29-1 and TRBJ1-1; unclear D gene. The CDR3 has 12 residues. Deletions cut 4 bases from V and 6 bases from J, with 12 bases between. The germline V gene has CDR1 SQVTM and CDR2 ANQGSEA. The CDR3 sequence is CSVGIFTAEAFF. In DNA form, the CDR3 reads TGCAGCGTTGGGATTTTTACAGCTGAAGCTTTCTTT.

The V and J genes are TRBV2 and TRBJ2-2, with 8 positions matching TRBD1. This CDR3 region has 15 residues. V lost 8 bases and J lost 4; bases outside the gene matches: 9. Germline loops: CDR1 SNHLY, CDR2 FYNNEI. The DNA of the CDR3 is TGTGCCAGCTGGGTCCAGGGGGCAATCACCGGGGAGCTGTTTTTT. Translating it yields CASWVQGAITGELFF.

The CDR3 DNA is TGCGCCAGCAGCCGAGGACAGGGTTATTCTCTAAATTCACCCCTCCACTTT. Its protein product is CASSRGQGYSLNSPLHF. The rearrangement joins TRBV4-1 to TRBJ1-6, with TRBD1 identical over 8 bases. This CDR3 comprises 17 residues. Trimming cost V 4 bases and J 7 bases; bases outside gene matches: 12. Per germline, CDR1 MGHRA and CDR2 YSYEKL.

The chain recombines TRBV30 with TRBJ2-3; D tentatively reads TRBD1 or TRBD2 (5 bases each). The CDR3 loop spans 14 amino acids. Germline CDR1 GTSNPN, CDR2 SVGIG (reference sequence). V shed 2 bases and J shed 2 bases, with 11 bases lying between them. The chain's CDR3 is CAWSHRDLTDTQYF. CDR3 in DNA: TGTGCCTGGAGTCACCGGGACCTCACAGATACGCAGTATTTT.

The rearrangement uses TRBV28 and TRBJ1-2; 7 bases map to TRBD1. CDR1 MDHEN and CDR2 SYDVKM come from the germline V gene. J lost 7 bases, V lost 5 bases, and 7 bases had no gene match. This CDR3 is built from 13 residues. The CDR3 DNA sequence: TGTGCCAGCAGTGTGACAGGGCCTCGTGGCTACACCTTC. It translates to CASSVTGPRGYTF.

The chain carries TRBV4-1 and TRBJ1-5, with TRBD1 as a possible D gene (5 bases). Trimming removed 1 base from V and 4 bases from J, with 11 bases in between. Looked up from germline, CDR1 is MGHRA and CDR2 is YSYEKL. The CDR3 runs to 15 residues. CDR3 nucleotide sequence: TGCGCCAGCAGCCAAGGGGGGACGTGGAATCAGCCCCAGCATTTT. It encodes CASSQGGTWNQPQHF.

CDR3 sequence: CASSLGGSNYGYTF. The CDR3 bases are TGTGCCAGCAGCTTAGGCGGCAGTAACTATGGCTACACCTTC. The rearrangement links TRBV11-2 to TRBJ1-2; D is unclear. The CDR3 is 14 residues long. Germline V CDR1 and CDR2: SGHAT, FQNNGV. The V end lost 1 base, the J end lost 1 base, and 7 bases lay between the germline ends.

The CDR3 reads CASSQDKGRAEKLFF. The DNA of the CDR3 is TGTGCCAGCAGCCAAGATAAGGGGAGGGCTGAAAAACTGTTTTTT. The chain joins TRBV3-1 (or the pseudogene TRBV3-2) to TRBJ1-4; maybe TRBD1 (5 bases). This CDR3 spans 15 amino acids. Germline-derived CDR1 and CDR2 are LGHDT and YNNKEL (reference sequence). The V end was cut by 0 bases, the J end by 7 bases, with 12 bases between.

The rearrangement links TRBV7-6 to TRBJ2-7; 9 positions agree with TRBD2. V lost 1 base, J lost 6 bases, and 10 bases stayed unmatched. The CDR3 runs to 16 residues. From germline, CDR1 is SGHVS and CDR2 FNYEAQ. The DNA of the CDR3 is TGTGCCAGCAGCTTAGGGGCTAGCGGGGTATCCACCGAGCAGTACTTC. This sequence encodes CASSLGASGVSTEQYF.

CDR3 DNA sequence: TGTGCCAGCAGTCAAGCTACAGACAGTAAAGAGACCCAGTACTTC. Its translation: CASSQATDSKETQYF. This chain links TRBV28 with TRBJ2-5; tentatively, D is TRBD1 (5 bases). The CDR3 sequence is 15 residues long. The germline V and J ends were trimmed by 5 bases and 3 bases, with 16 bases remaining between them. CDR1 is MDHEN and CDR2 is SYDVKM in the germline V gene.

V and J are TRBV30 and TRBJ1-6; 10 bases are shared with TRBD1. Per the germline V gene, CDR1 is GTSNPN and CDR2 is SVGIG (reference sequence). The CDR3 contains 13 residues. CDR3 protein: CASTGTGDSPLHF. The CDR3 DNA sequence: TGTGCTTCCACCGGGACAGGGGATTCACCCCTCCACTTT.

The chain couples TRBV7-6 to TRBJ2-5; D is undetermined. There are 13 residues in the CDR3. CDR1 and CDR2 from the germline V gene are SGHVS and FNYEAQ. The germline V and J ends were trimmed by 3 bases and 2 bases, with 7 bases remaining between them. The CDR3 loop is CASSFAKQETQYF. Here the CDR3 DNA reads TGTGCCAGCAGCTTCGCGAAACAAGAGACCCAGTACTTC.

The CDR3 DNA is TGCGCCAGCAGCTTGGCCGTCGATAGCGGGGGGGACACAGATACGCAGTATTTT. Translation: CASSLAVDSGGDTDTQYF. The V gene is TRBV5-1, the J gene TRBJ2-3, with 11 positions matching TRBD2. The V gene's germline CDR1 is SGHRS and CDR2 YFSETQ. V lost 0 bases to trimming and J lost 2 bases; unmatched junction nucleotides: 8. CDR3 length equals 18 residues.